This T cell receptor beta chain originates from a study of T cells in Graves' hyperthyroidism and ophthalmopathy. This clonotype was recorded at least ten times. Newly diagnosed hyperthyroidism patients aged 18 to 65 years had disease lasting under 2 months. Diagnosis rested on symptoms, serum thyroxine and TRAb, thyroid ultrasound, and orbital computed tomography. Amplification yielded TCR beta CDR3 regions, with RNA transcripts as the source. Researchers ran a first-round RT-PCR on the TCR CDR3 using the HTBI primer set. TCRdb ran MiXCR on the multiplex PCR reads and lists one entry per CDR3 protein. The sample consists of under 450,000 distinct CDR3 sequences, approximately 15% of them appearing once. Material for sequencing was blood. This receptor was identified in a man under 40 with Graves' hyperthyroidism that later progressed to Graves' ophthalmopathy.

As DNA, the CDR3 is TGTGCCAGCAGTGTAGAGGGACAGGGGTATGGCTACACCTTC. Translation: CASSVEGQGYGYTF. The chain joins TRBV2 to TRBJ1-2; 10 bases are shared with TRBD1. This CDR3 is built from 14 residues. After removal of 4 bases from V and 5 bases from J, the junction contained 4 bases not matched to a gene. Looked up from germline, CDR1 is SNHLY and CDR2 is FYNNEI.